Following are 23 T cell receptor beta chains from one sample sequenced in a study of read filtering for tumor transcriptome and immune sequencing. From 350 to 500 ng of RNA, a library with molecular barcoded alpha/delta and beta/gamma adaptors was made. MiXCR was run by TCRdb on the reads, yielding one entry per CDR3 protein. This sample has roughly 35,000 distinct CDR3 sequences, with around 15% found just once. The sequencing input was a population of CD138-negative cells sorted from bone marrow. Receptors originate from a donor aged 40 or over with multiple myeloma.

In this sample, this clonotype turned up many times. CDR3 DNA: TGTGCCAGCAGTTGGAAGGGCAATCAGCCCCAGCATTTT. It encodes CASSWKGNQPQHF. This rearrangement joins TRBV27 to TRBJ1-5; no definite D call. CDR1 and CDR2 (germline): MNHEY, SMNVEV (reference sequence). This CDR3 is built from 13 residues. The germline V and J ends were trimmed by 4 bases and 2 bases, with 6 bases remaining between them.

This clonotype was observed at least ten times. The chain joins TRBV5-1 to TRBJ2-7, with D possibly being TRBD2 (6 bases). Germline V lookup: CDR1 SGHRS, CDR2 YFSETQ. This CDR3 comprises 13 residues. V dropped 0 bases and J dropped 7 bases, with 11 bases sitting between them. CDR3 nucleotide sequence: TGCGCCAGCAGCTTGGCGGATGGGAGGGAGCAGTACTTC. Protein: CASSLADGREQYF.

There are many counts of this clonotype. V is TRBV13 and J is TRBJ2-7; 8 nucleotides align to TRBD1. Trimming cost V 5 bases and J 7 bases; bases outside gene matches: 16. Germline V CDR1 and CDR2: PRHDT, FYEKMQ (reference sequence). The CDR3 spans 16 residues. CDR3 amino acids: CASSRQRTGRPREQYF. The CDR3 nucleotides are TGTGCCAGCAGCCGCCAACGGACAGGGAGGCCTAGGGAGCAGTACTTC.

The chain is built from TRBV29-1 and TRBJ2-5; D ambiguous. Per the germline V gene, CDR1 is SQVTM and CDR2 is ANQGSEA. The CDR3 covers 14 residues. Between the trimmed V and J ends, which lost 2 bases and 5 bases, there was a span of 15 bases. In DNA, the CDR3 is TGCAGCGTTGAAACGGTGGCAGGCGGCGAGACCCAGTACTTC. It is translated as CSVETVAGGETQYF.

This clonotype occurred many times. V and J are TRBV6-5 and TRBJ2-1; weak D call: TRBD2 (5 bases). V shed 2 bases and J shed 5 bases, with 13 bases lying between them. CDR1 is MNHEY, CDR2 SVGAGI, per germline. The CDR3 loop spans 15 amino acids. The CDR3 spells CASSYRTPVNNEQFF. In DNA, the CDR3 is TGTGCCAGCAGTTACCGGACTCCCGTCAACAATGAGCAGTTCTTC.

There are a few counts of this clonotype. The chain's CDR3 is CASSPTEVTEAFF. The CDR3 nucleotides read TGTGCCAGCTCACCGACAGAGGTTACTGAAGCTTTCTTT. The genes are TRBV18 and TRBJ1-1; perhaps TRBD1 as D (5 bases). Germline-derived CDR1 and CDR2 are KGHSH and LQKENI. The CDR3 length is 13 residues. The V end lost 3 bases, the J end lost 5 bases, and 10 bases lay between the germline ends.

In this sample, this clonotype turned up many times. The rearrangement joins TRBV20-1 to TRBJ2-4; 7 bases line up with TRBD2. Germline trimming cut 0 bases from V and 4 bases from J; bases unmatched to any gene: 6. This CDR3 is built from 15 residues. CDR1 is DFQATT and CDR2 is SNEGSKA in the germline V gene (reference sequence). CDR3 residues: CSARDQASGKNIQYF. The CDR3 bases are TGCAGTGCTAGAGATCAGGCTAGCGGAAAAAACATTCAGTACTTC.

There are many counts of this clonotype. CDR3 in DNA: TGCGCCAGCAGCTTGCAGGGCGACTACAATGAGCAGTTCTTC. The encoded protein is CASSLQGDYNEQFF. The chain employs TRBV5-1 and TRBJ2-1, with D possibly matching TRBD1 (5 bases). There are 14 residues in the CDR3. Germline V gives CDR1 SGHRS, CDR2 YFSETQ. V dropped 1 base and J dropped 3 bases, with 8 bases sitting between them.

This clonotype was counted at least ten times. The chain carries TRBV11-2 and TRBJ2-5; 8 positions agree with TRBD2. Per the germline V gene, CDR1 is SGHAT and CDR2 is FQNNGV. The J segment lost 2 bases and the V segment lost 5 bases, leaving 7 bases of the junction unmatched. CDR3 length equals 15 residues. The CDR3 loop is CASSPRVAGQETQYF. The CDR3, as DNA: TGTGCCAGCAGCCCCCGGGTAGCGGGGCAAGAGACCCAGTACTTC.

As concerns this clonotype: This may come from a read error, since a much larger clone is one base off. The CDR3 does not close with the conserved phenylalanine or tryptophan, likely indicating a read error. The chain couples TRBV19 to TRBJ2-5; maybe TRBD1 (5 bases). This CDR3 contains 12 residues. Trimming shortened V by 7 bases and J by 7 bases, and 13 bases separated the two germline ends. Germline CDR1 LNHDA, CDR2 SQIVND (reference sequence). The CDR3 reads CASNNRQGTQYL. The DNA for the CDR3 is TGTGCCAGTAATAATCGGCAGGGGACCCAGTACTTA.

The CDR3 here is CASSDGASTDTQYF. The CDR3 region has the DNA TGTGCCAGCAGTGATGGAGCTAGCACAGATACGCAGTATTTT. This chain connects TRBV2 to TRBJ2-3; D uncertain. Per germline, CDR1 SNHLY and CDR2 FYNNEI. There are 14 residues in the CDR3. V was cut by 3 bases and J by 0 bases, with 7 bases left in between.

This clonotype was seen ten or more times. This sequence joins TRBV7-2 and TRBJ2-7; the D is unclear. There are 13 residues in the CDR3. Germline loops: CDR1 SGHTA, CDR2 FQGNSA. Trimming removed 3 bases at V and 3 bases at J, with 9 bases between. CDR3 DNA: TGTGCCAGCAGCTTTAGTTCCCTCTACGAGCAGTACTTC. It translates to CASSFSSLYEQYF.

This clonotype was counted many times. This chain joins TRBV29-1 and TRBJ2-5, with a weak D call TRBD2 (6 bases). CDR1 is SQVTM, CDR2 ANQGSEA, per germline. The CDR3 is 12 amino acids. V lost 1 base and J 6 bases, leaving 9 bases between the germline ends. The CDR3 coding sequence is TGCAGCGTTGAAGTCGGACTACAGACCCAGTACTTC. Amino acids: CSVEVGLQTQYF.

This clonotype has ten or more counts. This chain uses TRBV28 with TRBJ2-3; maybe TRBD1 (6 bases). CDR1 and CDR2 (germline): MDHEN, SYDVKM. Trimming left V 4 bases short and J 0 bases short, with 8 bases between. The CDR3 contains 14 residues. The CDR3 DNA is TGTGCCAGCAGTTCGGGACACAGCACAGATACGCAGTATTTT. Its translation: CASSSGHSTDTQYF.

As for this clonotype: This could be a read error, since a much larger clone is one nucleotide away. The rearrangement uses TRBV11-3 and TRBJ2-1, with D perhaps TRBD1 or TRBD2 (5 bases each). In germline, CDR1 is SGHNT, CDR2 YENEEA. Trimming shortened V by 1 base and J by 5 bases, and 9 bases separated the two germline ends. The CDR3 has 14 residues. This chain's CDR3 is CASSLAGTHNEQFF. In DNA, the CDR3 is TGTGCCAGCAGCTTAGCCGGGACCCACAATGAGCAGTTCTTC. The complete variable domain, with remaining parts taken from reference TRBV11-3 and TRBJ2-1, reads EAGVVQSPRYKIIEKKQPVAFWCNPISGHNTLYWYLQNLGQGPELLIRYENEEAVDDSQLPKDRFSAERLKGVDSTLKIQPAELGDSAVYLCASSLAGTHNEQFFGPGTRLTVL.

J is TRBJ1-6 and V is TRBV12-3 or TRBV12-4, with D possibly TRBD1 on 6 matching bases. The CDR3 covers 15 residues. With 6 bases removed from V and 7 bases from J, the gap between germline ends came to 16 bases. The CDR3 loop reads CASRAGAVENSPLHF. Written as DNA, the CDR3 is TGTGCCAGCAGGGCGGGGGCAGTGGAGAATTCACCCCTCCACTTT.

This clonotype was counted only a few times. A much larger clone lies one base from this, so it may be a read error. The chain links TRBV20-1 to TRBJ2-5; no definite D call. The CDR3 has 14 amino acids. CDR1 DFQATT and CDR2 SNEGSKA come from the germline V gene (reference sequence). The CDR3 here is CGARDEVVRETQYF. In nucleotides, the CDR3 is TGCGGTGCTAGAGATGAGGTAGTCCGGGAGACCCAGTACTTC.

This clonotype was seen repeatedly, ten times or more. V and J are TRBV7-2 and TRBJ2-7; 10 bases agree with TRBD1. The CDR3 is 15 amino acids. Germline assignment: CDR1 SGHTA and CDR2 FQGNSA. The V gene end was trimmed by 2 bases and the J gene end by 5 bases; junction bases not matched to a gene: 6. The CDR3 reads CASSLSGTGADEQYF. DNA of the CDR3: TGTGCCAGCAGCTTATCCGGGACAGGGGCCGACGAGCAGTACTTC.

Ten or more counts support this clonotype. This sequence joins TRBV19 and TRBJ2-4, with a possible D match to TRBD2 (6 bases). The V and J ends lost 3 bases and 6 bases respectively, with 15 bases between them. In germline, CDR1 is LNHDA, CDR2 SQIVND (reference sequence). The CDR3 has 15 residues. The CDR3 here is CASSMDGSGGNIQYF. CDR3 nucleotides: TGTGCCAGTAGTATGGACGGGAGTGGTGGAAACATTCAGTACTTC.

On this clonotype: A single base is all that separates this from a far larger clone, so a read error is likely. For the CDR3, the DNA is TGTGCCAGCAGTCTCTGGGGGGTCTCCTACAATGAGCAGTACTTC. Protein product: CASSLWGVSYNEQYF. The rearrangement joins TRBV6-2 or TRBV6-3 to TRBJ2-5, with D perhaps TRBD2 (6 bases). The CDR3 has 15 amino acids. The germline V and J ends were trimmed by 5 bases and 11 bases, with 24 bases remaining between them. The germline gives CDR1 MNHEY, CDR2 SVGEGT.

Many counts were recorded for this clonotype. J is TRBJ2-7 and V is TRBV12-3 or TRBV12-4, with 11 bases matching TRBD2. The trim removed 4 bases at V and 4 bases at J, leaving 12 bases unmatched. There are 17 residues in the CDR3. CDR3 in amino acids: CASSSLAGGPSGYEQYF. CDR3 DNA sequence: TGTGCCAGCAGTTCATTAGCGGGAGGGCCCTCTGGTTACGAGCAGTACTTC.

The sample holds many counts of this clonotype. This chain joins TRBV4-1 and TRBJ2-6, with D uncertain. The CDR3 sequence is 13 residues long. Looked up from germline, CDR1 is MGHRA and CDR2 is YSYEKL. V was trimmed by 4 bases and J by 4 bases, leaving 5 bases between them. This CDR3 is CASSPLGANVLTF. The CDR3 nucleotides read TGCGCCAGCAGCCCCTTGGGGGCCAACGTCCTGACTTTC.

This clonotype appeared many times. The CDR3 region has the DNA TGTGCCAGCAGTTATGGCGGGAGCAGGACCGGGGAGCTGTTTTTT. Encoded protein: CASSYGGSRTGELFF. The genes are TRBV6-5 and TRBJ2-2; 7 nucleotides align to TRBD2. The CDR3 is 15 residues long. Germline V gene data show CDR1 as MNHEY and CDR2 as SVGAGI. Unmatched junction bases numbered 6, after V lost 3 bases and J lost 5 bases.